Listed below are T cell receptor beta chains from one sample, sequenced in a study of Ad26.COV2.S vaccination and SARS-CoV-2 variants. Generated by immunoSEQ multiplex PCR, the TCRdb table keeps only in-frame clones and is missing some. The data show 300,000 to 400,000 clones, around nine tenths seen once. The sequencing here drew on peripheral blood, taken in a trial of Ad26.COV2.S vaccine versus placebo. The receptors shown here come from a person aged 18 to 59 who received the Ad26.COV2.S COVID-19 vaccine or a placebo. CDR3s include the opening cysteine and the closing phenylalanine or tryptophan. A D gene is named only where the DNA matches it firmly. For some rows the clone size is stated as once, few or many, or as a class when expanded; others skip it.

>15|TRBJ2-2|-|once|TRBV15
CATSRDRLRPGELFF
TGTGCCACCAGCAGAGATCGTCTCCGACCCGGGGAGCTGTTTTTT
>15|TRBJ1-6|-|once|TRBV9
CASSVEPTTNSPLHF
TGTGCCAGCAGCGTAGAGCCTACGACTAATTCACCCCTCCACTTT
>15|TRBJ2-7|TRBD1|-|TRBV27
CASSISGQADYEQYF
TGTGCCAGCAGTATATCGGGACAGGCTGATTACGAGCAGTACTTC
>14|TRBJ1-2|-|-|TRBV29-1
CSVESRDFSYGYTF
TGCAGCGTTGAAAGCAGAGATTTTTCTTATGGCTACACCTTC
>11|TRBJ1-1|TRBD1|-|TRBV29-1
CSVPTGTEAFF
TGCAGCGTCCCGACAGGGACTGAAGCTTTCTTT
>13|TRBJ2-1|-|-|TRBV7-8
CASRIRGAGEQFF
TGTGCCAGCAGAATACGGGGGGCCGGGGAGCAGTTCTTC
>13|TRBJ2-3|-|-|TRBV12-3/TRBV12-4
CASSFLGTDTQYF
TGTGCCAGCAGTTTTTTAGGGACAGATACGCAGTATTTT
>13|TRBJ1-2|-|-|TRBV19
CASSIVVNYGYTF
TGTGCCAGTAGTATTGTGGTTAACTATGGCTACACCTTC
>12|TRBJ2-1|-|-|TRBV5-1
CASSWANNGQFF
TGCGCCAGCAGTTGGGCCAATAATGGGCAGTTCTTC
>14|TRBJ1-1|TRBD1|-|TRBV19
CASTNRGEDTEAFF
TGTGCCAGTACCAACAGGGGTGAGGACACTGAAGCTTTCTTT
>16|TRBJ2-7|-|-|TRBV12-5
CASGLSRDLSSYEQYF
TGTGCTAGTGGCTTGAGCCGGGACCTCTCCTCCTACGAGCAGTACTTC
>15|TRBJ2-2|TRBD1|-|TRBV5-1
CASSLVTGDTGELFF
TGCGCCAGCAGCTTGGTGACAGGGGACACCGGGGAGCTGTTTTTT
>13|TRBJ1-4|TRBD1|once|TRBV5-1
CASTEGAGEKLFF
TGCGCCAGCACTGAGGGGGCAGGGGAAAAACTGTTTTTT
>14|TRBJ1-6|-|few|TRBV7-9
CASSPGSYNSPLHF
TGTGCCAGCAGCCCAGGATCCTATAATTCACCCCTCCACTTT
>14|TRBJ1-2|-|-|TRBV29-1
CSVESRDLTYGYTF
TGCAGCGTTGAGTCCCGGGATCTAACCTATGGCTACACCTTC
>16|TRBJ1-1|-|-|TRBV19
CASSILPSQSNTEAFF
TGTGCCAGTAGTATTCTGCCGTCTCAGTCGAACACTGAAGCTTTCTTT
>15|TRBJ2-1|-|-|TRBV11-3
CASSLVEGPHNEQFF
TGTGCCAGCAGCTTAGTTGAGGGTCCCCACAATGAGCAGTTCTTC
>17|TRBJ2-5|-|-|TRBV2
CASSEFTGADSQETQYF
TGTGCCAGCAGTGAGTTTACTGGAGCGGATTCGCAAGAGACCCAGTACTTC
>14|TRBJ2-3|-|-|TRBV24-1
CATSGGGYTDTQYF
TGTGCCACCAGTGGGGGCGGCTACACAGATACGCAGTATTTT
>15|TRBJ1-1|TRBD1|-|TRBV4-1
CASSQAIQGAREAFF
TGCGCCAGCAGCCAAGCCATTCAGGGGGCCCGTGAAGCTTTCTTT
>15|TRBJ1-1|-|-|TRBV6-6
CASSYSGRGSTEAFF
TGTGCCAGCAGTTACTCCGGGAGGGGATCCACTGAAGCTTTCTTT
>14|TRBJ2-7|TRBD1|-|TRBV6-5
CASSYGAGTGEQYF
TGTGCCAGCAGTTACGGTGCCGGGACAGGCGAGCAGTACTTC
>16|TRBJ2-1|-|-|TRBV2
CASSEAYGGTFAGQFF
TGTGCCAGCAGTGAAGCGTATGGGGGAACCTTCGCAGGGCAGTTCTTC
>18|TRBJ2-3|TRBD2|-|TRBV28
CASSLYERGPTSTDTQYF
TGTGCCAGCAGTTTATATGAGCGGGGGCCTACTAGCACAGATACGCAGTATTTT